This is a list of T cell receptor beta chains from one sample in a study of blood T cell repertoires in COVID-19. Method: immunoSEQ multiplex PCR; TCRdb's copy keeps in-frame clones and lacks some. The sample has around 330,000 clones, 88% seen once. Sequencing was done on a sample of peripheral blood. These receptors were collected from a woman aged 45 to 65 with active or convalescent COVID-19. CDR3s include the opening cysteine and the closing phenylalanine or tryptophan. A D gene is named only where the DNA matches it firmly. Clone size is not always given. Where it is, it says once, few, many or a class for expanded clones.

d_call: NA; j_call: TRBJ2-3; v_call: TRBV3-1/TRBV3-2; clone_size: NA; cdr3_nt: TGTGCCAGCAGCCAAGCCGGGACAACACCAGATACGCAGTATTTT; cdr3_aa: CASSQAGTTPDTQYF
d_call: TRBD2; j_call: TRBJ2-7; v_call: TRBV5-1; clone_size: NA; cdr3_nt: TGCGCCAGCAGCTCCCTCGGACTAGCGGGAGGTTTCGACGAGCAGTACTTC; cdr3_aa: CASSSLGLAGGFDEQYF
d_call: NA; j_call: TRBJ2-7; v_call: TRBV5-4; clone_size: NA; cdr3_nt: TGTGCCAGCAGCCTACTCAGGGGTACCGAGATCCACGAGCAGTACTTC; cdr3_aa: CASSLLRGTEIHEQYF
d_call: TRBD2; j_call: TRBJ2-1; v_call: TRBV28; clone_size: NA; cdr3_nt: TGTGCCAGCATAACTAGCGGGAGAAGTTACAATGAGCAGTTCTTC; cdr3_aa: CASITSGRSYNEQFF
d_call: NA; j_call: TRBJ1-2; v_call: TRBV28; clone_size: few; cdr3_nt: TGTGCCAGCAGTTTAAATGACAGAGACTATGGCTACACCTTC; cdr3_aa: CASSLNDRDYGYTF
d_call: TRBD2; j_call: TRBJ2-7; v_call: TRBV4-3; clone_size: NA; cdr3_nt: TGCGCCAGCAGCCAAGGACTAGCGGGAGACGAGCAGTACTTC; cdr3_aa: CASSQGLAGDEQYF
d_call: TRBD2; j_call: TRBJ2-3; v_call: TRBV29-1; clone_size: NA; cdr3_nt: TGCAGCGTCGCCACTAGCGGTAGCACAGATACGCAGTATTTT; cdr3_aa: CSVATSGSTDTQYF
d_call: TRBD2; j_call: TRBJ2-2; v_call: TRBV19; clone_size: NA; cdr3_nt: TGTGCCAGTAGTGGGCTAGCGGGGGGAATCACCGGGGAGCTGTTTTTT; cdr3_aa: CASSGLAGGITGELFF
d_call: TRBD1; j_call: TRBJ2-1; v_call: TRBV9; clone_size: few; cdr3_nt: TGTGCCAGCAGCGCTGGACAGGGCTCCTACAATGAGCAGTTCTTC; cdr3_aa: CASSAGQGSYNEQFF
d_call: NA; j_call: TRBJ2-1; v_call: TRBV6-5; clone_size: NA; cdr3_nt: TGTGCCAGCAGCATGGGCTACTTCAACAATGAGCAGTTCTTC; cdr3_aa: CASSMGYFNNEQFF
d_call: NA; j_call: TRBJ2-2; v_call: TRBV20-1; clone_size: once; cdr3_nt: TGCAGTGCTAGTTACCGGGACTCCTACACCGGGGAGCTGTTTTTT; cdr3_aa: CSASYRDSYTGELFF
d_call: NA; j_call: TRBJ1-3; v_call: TRBV30; clone_size: NA; cdr3_nt: TGTGCCTGGCGTCAAACGGCTGGAAACACCATATATTTT; cdr3_aa: CAWRQTAGNTIYF
d_call: NA; j_call: TRBJ1-2; v_call: TRBV7-9; clone_size: NA; cdr3_nt: TGTGCCAGCAGTCTAGAAGGGGGAGTCCATGGCTACACCTTC; cdr3_aa: CASSLEGGVHGYTF
d_call: NA; j_call: TRBJ1-1; v_call: TRBV7-3; clone_size: NA; cdr3_nt: TGTGCCAGCAGCGGAGACGGGAACACTGAAGCTTTCTTT; cdr3_aa: CASSGDGNTEAFF
d_call: NA; j_call: TRBJ1-1; v_call: TRBV19; clone_size: NA; cdr3_nt: TGTGCCAGTAGTCTAAACCAGGGTGCAGCTTTCTTT; cdr3_aa: CASSLNQGAAFF
d_call: TRBD1; j_call: TRBJ1-1; v_call: TRBV7-3; clone_size: NA; cdr3_nt: TGTGCCAGCAGCGCCCGGGACAGGAACACTGAAGCTTTCTTT; cdr3_aa: CASSARDRNTEAFF
d_call: TRBD2; j_call: TRBJ2-7; v_call: TRBV6-2/TRBV6-3; clone_size: NA; cdr3_nt: TGTGCCAGCAGTTACTGGTTAGCGGGATTAGGTAACTACGAGCAGTACTTC; cdr3_aa: CASSYWLAGLGNYEQYF
d_call: TRBD1; j_call: TRBJ1-1; v_call: TRBV5-1; clone_size: NA; cdr3_nt: TGCGCCAGCCGGTCGGACAGGGTTGCCGCTGAAGCTTTCTTT; cdr3_aa: CASRSDRVAAEAFF
d_call: TRBD1; j_call: TRBJ1-2; v_call: TRBV6-6; clone_size: few; cdr3_nt: TGTGCCAGCAACGCACCATCGGGACAGGGTCAACGTGGCTACACCTTC; cdr3_aa: CASNAPSGQGQRGYTF
d_call: NA; j_call: TRBJ2-7; v_call: TRBV9; clone_size: NA; cdr3_nt: TGTGCCAGCAGCGTACCGGCCTTAGCAGGAGACAGATACTCCTACGAGCAGTACTTC; cdr3_aa: CASSVPALAGDRYSYEQYF
d_call: NA; j_call: TRBJ2-5; v_call: TRBV7-2; clone_size: NA; cdr3_nt: TGTGCCAGCAGCTTAGTTCCCCTAGCGATAGAGACCCAGTACTTC; cdr3_aa: CASSLVPLAIETQYF
d_call: NA; j_call: TRBJ1-1; v_call: TRBV27; clone_size: NA; cdr3_nt: TGTGCCAGCAGTTTATCGTCACCCGGTATGAACACTGAAGCTTTCTTT; cdr3_aa: CASSLSSPGMNTEAFF
d_call: TRBD1; j_call: TRBJ2-2; v_call: TRBV11-2; clone_size: NA; cdr3_nt: TGTGCCAGCAGCTTAGAGACAGGGGCTAACACCGGGGAGCTGTTTTTT; cdr3_aa: CASSLETGANTGELFF
d_call: TRBD1; j_call: TRBJ2-7; v_call: TRBV4-2; clone_size: NA; cdr3_nt: TGTGCCAGCTCCACACAGGGGGGCCCCTACGAGCAGTACTTC; cdr3_aa: CASSTQGGPYEQYF
d_call: TRBD1; j_call: TRBJ1-1; v_call: TRBV5-5; clone_size: NA; cdr3_nt: TGTGCCAGCAGCCAGACACAGGGGGTTGAAACTGAAGCTTTCTTT; cdr3_aa: CASSQTQGVETEAFF
d_call: TRBD1; j_call: TRBJ1-1; v_call: TRBV29-1; clone_size: NA; cdr3_nt: TGCAGCGGTGAACAGGGGGCGAGTGATGCTTTCTTT; cdr3_aa: CSGEQGASDAFF
d_call: TRBD1; j_call: TRBJ1-6; v_call: TRBV7-2; clone_size: few; cdr3_nt: TGTGCCAGCAGCCACGACAGGGATTGGGCCTCCTATAATTCACCCCTCCACTTT; cdr3_aa: CASSHDRDWASYNSPLHF
d_call: NA; j_call: TRBJ1-1; v_call: TRBV7-3; clone_size: NA; cdr3_nt: TGTGCCAGCAGCTTAATGGGGGCAGGAATGACTGAAGCTTTCTTT; cdr3_aa: CASSLMGAGMTEAFF
d_call: NA; j_call: TRBJ1-3; v_call: TRBV19; clone_size: NA; cdr3_nt: TGTGCCAGTAGTATTGTGGGCCAGGACTTTCGCTCTGGAAACACCATATATTTT; cdr3_aa: CASSIVGQDFRSGNTIYF
d_call: NA; j_call: TRBJ1-2; v_call: TRBV6-5; clone_size: NA; cdr3_nt: TGTGCCAGCAGCCAGTCCTATGGCTACACCTTC; cdr3_aa: CASSQSYGYTF
d_call: NA; j_call: TRBJ2-7; v_call: TRBV7-2; clone_size: NA; cdr3_nt: TGTGCCAGCACCGAGCGGGCTATCTCCTACGAGCAGTACTTC; cdr3_aa: CASTERAISYEQYF
d_call: NA; j_call: TRBJ2-3; v_call: TRBV4-3; clone_size: once; cdr3_nt: TGCGCCAGCAGCCAAGAGAGAGGGGGAGGGGCACAAGATACGCAGTATTTT; cdr3_aa: CASSQERGGGAQDTQYF
d_call: NA; j_call: TRBJ1-1; v_call: TRBV27; clone_size: few; cdr3_nt: TGTGCCAGCAGAACAGGGCTGGGGACTGAAGCTTTCTTT; cdr3_aa: CASRTGLGTEAFF
d_call: TRBD1; j_call: TRBJ1-1; v_call: TRBV5-1; clone_size: NA; cdr3_nt: TGCGCCAGCAGCTCCAGACAGGGGGCCACTGAAGCTTTCTTT; cdr3_aa: CASSSRQGATEAFF
d_call: NA; j_call: TRBJ1-2; v_call: TRBV28; clone_size: once; cdr3_nt: TGTGCCAGCACCCCGGGTTGGGGCTACACCTTC; cdr3_aa: CASTPGWGYTF
d_call: TRBD2; j_call: TRBJ2-2; v_call: TRBV19; clone_size: NA; cdr3_nt: TGTGCCACGAGCGGGAAGAACACCGGGGAGCTGTTTTTT; cdr3_aa: CATSGKNTGELFF
d_call: NA; j_call: TRBJ1-2; v_call: TRBV6-6; clone_size: NA; cdr3_nt: TGTGCCAGCAGTTACGGAGGGGATAGCTATGGCTACACCTTC; cdr3_aa: CASSYGGDSYGYTF
d_call: NA; j_call: TRBJ2-3; v_call: TRBV5-4; clone_size: NA; cdr3_nt: TGTGCCAGCAGCAGGACAGCCTCAATCGTCACAGATACGCAGTATTTT; cdr3_aa: CASSRTASIVTDTQYF
d_call: TRBD1; j_call: TRBJ1-5; v_call: TRBV24-1; clone_size: few; cdr3_nt: TGTGCCACCGCCGGGACAGGGAACTTTAATCAGCCCCAGCATTTT; cdr3_aa: CATAGTGNFNQPQHF
d_call: NA; j_call: TRBJ2-7; v_call: TRBV6-2/TRBV6-3; clone_size: NA; cdr3_nt: TGTGCCAGCAGTCACCTGGTAACAGGAGGGTACAACGAGCAGTACTTC; cdr3_aa: CASSHLVTGGYNEQYF
d_call: NA; j_call: TRBJ2-7; v_call: TRBV18; clone_size: once; cdr3_nt: TGTGCCAGCTCCCTCATGAGGGCTGACGAGCAGTACTTC; cdr3_aa: CASSLMRADEQYF
d_call: TRBD2; j_call: TRBJ2-1; v_call: TRBV20-1; clone_size: NA; cdr3_nt: TGCAGTGCTAGTAGCGGGAGGGTCCCCTACAATGAGCAGTTCTTC; cdr3_aa: CSASSGRVPYNEQFF
d_call: NA; j_call: TRBJ1-1; v_call: TRBV7-2; clone_size: NA; cdr3_nt: TGTGCCAGCAGCTTTATCACTGAAGCTTTCTTT; cdr3_aa: CASSFITEAFF
d_call: NA; j_call: TRBJ1-5; v_call: TRBV6-2/TRBV6-3; clone_size: NA; cdr3_nt: TGTGCCAGCAGTTACGGAACGGGGTTTGTTTCTCAGCCCCAGCATTTT; cdr3_aa: CASSYGTGFVSQPQHF
d_call: TRBD2; j_call: TRBJ2-2; v_call: TRBV9; clone_size: NA; cdr3_nt: TGTGCCAGCAGCGCGCGGGGGGCGGGTAACGGGGAGCTGTTTTTT; cdr3_aa: CASSARGAGNGELFF
d_call: NA; j_call: TRBJ1-4; v_call: TRBV27; clone_size: NA; cdr3_nt: TGTGCCAGCAGATCAGTTGCAACTAATGAAAAACTGTTTTTT; cdr3_aa: CASRSVATNEKLFF
d_call: TRBD1; j_call: TRBJ1-1; v_call: TRBV5-4; clone_size: NA; cdr3_nt: TGTGCCAGCAGCGCTCTAACAGGGGCAAACACTGAAGCTTTCTTT; cdr3_aa: CASSALTGANTEAFF
d_call: TRBD1; j_call: TRBJ1-2; v_call: TRBV4-1; clone_size: NA; cdr3_nt: TGCGCCAGCAGCCAAGGACAGGGAATTGTGAGAGGCTACACCTTC; cdr3_aa: CASSQGQGIVRGYTF
d_call: TRBD1; j_call: TRBJ2-5; v_call: TRBV6-6; clone_size: NA; cdr3_nt: TGTGCCAGCAGATTTACAGGGGGCAAGGGAGAGACCCAGTACTTC; cdr3_aa: CASRFTGGKGETQYF
d_call: NA; j_call: TRBJ2-4; v_call: TRBV6-5; clone_size: NA; cdr3_nt: TGTGCCAGCACAGGATTGGCCCTAGCCAAAAACATTCAGTACTTC; cdr3_aa: CASTGLALAKNIQYF
d_call: TRBD1; j_call: TRBJ1-1; v_call: TRBV28; clone_size: once; cdr3_nt: TGTGCCAGCCTGAGGACAGGTATGACTGAAGCTTTCTTT; cdr3_aa: CASLRTGMTEAFF